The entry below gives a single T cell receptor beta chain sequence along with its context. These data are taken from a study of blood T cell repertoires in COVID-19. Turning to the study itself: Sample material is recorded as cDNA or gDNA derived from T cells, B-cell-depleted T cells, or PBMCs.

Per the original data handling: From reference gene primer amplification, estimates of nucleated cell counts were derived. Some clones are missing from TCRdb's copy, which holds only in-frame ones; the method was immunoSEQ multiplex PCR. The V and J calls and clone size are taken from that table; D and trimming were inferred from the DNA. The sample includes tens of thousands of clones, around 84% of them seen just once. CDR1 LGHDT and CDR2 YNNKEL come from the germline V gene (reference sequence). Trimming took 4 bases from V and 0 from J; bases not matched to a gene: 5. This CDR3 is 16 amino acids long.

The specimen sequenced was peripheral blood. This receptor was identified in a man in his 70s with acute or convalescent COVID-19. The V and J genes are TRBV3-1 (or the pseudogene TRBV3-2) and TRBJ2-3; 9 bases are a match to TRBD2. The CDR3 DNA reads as TGTGCCAGCAGCCTCCGACTAGCGGAGAGCACAGATACGCAGTATTTT. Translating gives CASSLRLAESTDTQYF.